This is a list of T cell receptor beta chains from one sample in a study of blood T cell repertoires in COVID-19. Clones were sequenced by immunoSEQ multiplex PCR, and TCRdb holds only the in-frame ones, with some missing. The sample yields about 50,000 clones, approximately 89% seen once. The source material was peripheral blood. The origin of the receptors is a woman of 80 years or more with acute or convalescent COVID-19. The CDR3 runs from the conserved cysteine through the conserved F or W. A D gene is named only where the DNA matches it firmly. Clone size, where shown, is once, few, many, or a class for clones that have expanded.

V gene,clone size,D gene,J gene,CDR3 protein,CDR3 DNA
TRBV5-1,-,TRBD1,TRBJ2-1,CASSFYRGLYNEQFF,TGCGCCAGCAGCTTTTACAGGGGGCTGTATAATGAGCAGTTCTTC
TRBV2,-,TRBD1,TRBJ1-2,CASSPGTVGYTF,TGTGCCAGCAGTCCCGGGACAGTCGGCTACACCTTC
TRBV30,-,-,TRBJ1-1,CAWSVGGVAPNTEAFF,TGTGCCTGGAGTGTAGGGGGTGTGGCACCGAACACTGAAGCTTTCTTT
TRBV5-8,-,-,TRBJ2-5,CASSLQGRETQYF,TGTGCCAGCAGCCTACAGGGTCGGGAGACCCAGTACTTC
TRBV2,-,-,TRBJ2-2,CASTAGPGELFF,TGTGCCAGCACCGCGGGACCCGGGGAGCTGTTTTTT
TRBV5-1,-,-,TRBJ1-1,CASSLGGLGTEAFF,TGCGCCAGCAGCTTGGGGGGCTTAGGCACTGAAGCTTTCTTT
TRBV18,-,-,TRBJ2-3,CASSPLTPQGSTQYF,TGTGCCAGCTCACCACTCACCCCTCAGGGCTCTACGCAGTATTTT
TRBV19,-,TRBD1,TRBJ1-6,CASTETGDSNSPLHF,TGTGCCAGTACTGAGACGGGGGACAGCAATTCACCCCTCCACTTT
TRBV5-1,-,TRBD1,TRBJ1-6,CASSVTGTNSPLHF,TGCGCCAGCAGCGTGACAGGGACGAATTCACCCCTCCACTTT
TRBV7-8,-,TRBD1,TRBJ1-2,CASSSQGAPLYGYTF,TGTGCCAGCAGCTCACAGGGGGCGCCGCTCTATGGCTACACCTTC
TRBV24-1,-,-,TRBJ2-5,CATSGRDGGVGETQYF,TGTGCCACCAGTGGGCGGGACGGAGGAGTCGGAGAGACCCAGTACTTC
TRBV30,-,-,TRBJ2-3,CAWSVGGTDTQYF,TGTGCCTGGAGTGTAGGGGGCACAGATACGCAGTATTTT
TRBV2,-,TRBD1,TRBJ2-7,CAGNRGHEQYF,TGTGCCGGAAACAGGGGGCACGAGCAGTACTTC
TRBV21-1,once,-,TRBJ2-7,CASSKGTQAAGDSYEQYF,TGTGCCAGCAGCAAAGGGACCCAGGCAGCGGGGGACTCCTACGAGCAGTACTTC
TRBV19,-,-,TRBJ1-2,CASMGGHYGYTF,TGTGCCAGCATGGGAGGGCACTATGGCTACACCTTC
TRBV5-4,-,-,TRBJ2-5,CASSPELDRQETQYF,TGTGCCAGCAGCCCTGAGCTGGACAGACAAGAGACCCAGTACTTC
TRBV5-6,-,TRBD1,TRBJ2-5,CASSTRQGRQETQYF,TGTGCCAGCAGCACCCGACAGGGGCGCCAGGAGACCCAGTACTTC
TRBV30,-,-,TRBJ1-4,CAWSQPGGNEKLFF,TGTGCCTGGAGTCAACCCGGGGGGAATGAAAAACTGTTTTTT
TRBV9,-,-,TRBJ2-2,CASQGQYNTGELFF,TGTGCCAGCCAAGGACAGTATAACACCGGGGAGCTGTTTTTT
TRBV30,-,TRBD2,TRBJ2-2,CAWRDGTSVTGELFF,TGTGCCTGGAGAGATGGGACTAGCGTCACCGGGGAGCTGTTTTTT
TRBV18,-,-,TRBJ2-3,CASSPKTPSTDTQYF,TGTGCCAGCTCACCTAAGACTCCAAGCACAGATACGCAGTATTTT
TRBV28,-,-,TRBJ1-2,CASSAANYGYTF,TGTGCCAGCTCCGCAGCTAACTATGGCTACACCTTC
TRBV6-4,-,TRBD1,TRBJ1-2,CASRAGTGYGYTF,TGTGCCAGCAGAGCCGGGACAGGTTATGGCTACACCTTC
TRBV3-1/TRBV3-2,-,TRBD1,TRBJ1-1,CASSPRIRTGGLDTEAFF,TGTGCCAGCAGCCCGCGGATAAGGACAGGGGGTTTGGACACTGAAGCTTTCTTT
TRBV24-1,-,-,TRBJ2-2,CATSDSDTGELFF,TGTGCCACCAGTGATTCTGACACCGGGGAGCTGTTTTTT
TRBV5-1,-,-,TRBJ1-2,CASSLGAAGFNYGYTF,TGCGCCAGCAGCTTGGGCGCGGCCGGATTTAACTATGGCTACACCTTC
TRBV6-6,-,TRBD2,TRBJ2-3,CASRPSGGGGTDTQYF,TGTGCCAGCAGACCTTCCGGGGGGGGAGGCACAGATACGCAGTATTTT
TRBV5-1,-,-,TRBJ2-5,CASTRSRETQYF,TGCGCCAGCACCCGGAGTCGGGAGACCCAGTACTTC
TRBV5-1,-,TRBD1,TRBJ2-1,CASSLTGTGPLF,TGCGCCAGCAGCTTAACCGGGACAGGGCCGCTCTTC
TRBV19,once,TRBD2,TRBJ2-5,CASSSAGGQPSETQYF,TGTGCCAGTAGTTCGGCGGGGGGCCAACCCTCTGAGACCCAGTACTTC
TRBV3-1/TRBV3-2,-,TRBD2,TRBJ2-5,CASSFQRGGRGETQYF,TGTGCCAGCAGCTTCCAGCGGGGGGGCCGTGGTGAGACCCAGTACTTC
TRBV18,few,-,TRBJ1-1,CASSPGTHTEAFF,TGTGCCAGCTCACCCGGGACTCACACTGAAGCTTTCTTT
TRBV27,-,TRBD1,TRBJ1-1,CASGFPPGQRNTEAFF,TGTGCCAGCGGCTTCCCCCCGGGACAGAGGAACACTGAAGCTTTCTTT
TRBV5-1,-,TRBD1,TRBJ1-4,CASSKGQAQEEKLFF,TGCGCCAGCAGCAAAGGACAGGCCCAAGAGGAAAAACTGTTTTTT
TRBV19,-,-,TRBJ1-6,CASSDTGDSPLHF,TGTGCCAGTAGTGATACAGGAGATTCACCCCTCCACTTT
TRBV2,-,-,TRBJ1-5,CASSEEETGNQPQHF,TGTGCCAGCAGTGAAGAGGAAACAGGTAATCAGCCCCAGCATTTT
TRBV30,-,-,TRBJ2-3,CAWSAGTSTDTQYF,TGTGCCTGGAGTGCCGGGACTAGCACAGATACGCAGTATTTT
TRBV12-3/TRBV12-4,-,-,TRBJ2-1,CASRREAANEQFF,TGTGCCAGCAGGAGGGAGGCAGCCAATGAGCAGTTCTTC
TRBV19,-,TRBD1,TRBJ1-4,CASSPRTGGFEKLFF,TGTGCCAGTAGTCCTCGGACAGGGGGCTTTGAAAAACTGTTTTTT
TRBV27,-,TRBD1,TRBJ2-1,CASSSWDRVASYNEQFF,TGTGCCAGCAGTTCATGGGACAGGGTCGCCTCTTACAATGAGCAGTTCTTC
TRBV18,-,-,TRBJ2-5,CASSRQQETQYF,TGTGCCAGCTCACGCCAGCAAGAGACCCAGTACTTC
TRBV23-1,-,-,TRBJ1-4,CASSQLGLINEKLFF,TGCGCCAGCAGTCAATTGGGACTGATTAATGAAAAACTGTTTTTT
TRBV5-1,-,TRBD2,TRBJ2-5,CASSYGGGGETQYF,TGCGCCAGCAGCTACGGCGGGGGAGGAGAGACCCAGTACTTC
TRBV28,-,-,TRBJ1-1,CASSLGAPGARNTEAFF,TGTGCCAGCAGTTTAGGGGCCCCAGGGGCGCGGAACACTGAAGCTTTCTTT
TRBV19,-,TRBD1,TRBJ1-2,CASSGQGGDYGYTF,TGTGCCAGTAGCGGACAGGGGGGCGATTATGGCTACACCTTC
TRBV19,-,-,TRBJ1-6,CASSSFRGVNNSPLHF,TGTGCCAGTAGTTCCTTTCGGGGAGTAAATAATTCACCCCTCCACTTT
TRBV6-1,-,-,TRBJ1-4,CASFGPNEKLFF,TGTGCCAGCTTTGGGCCTAATGAAAAACTGTTTTTT
TRBV19,-,TRBD2,TRBJ2-3,CATRPRAGGTDTQYF,TGTGCCACCAGGCCCCGAGCGGGGGGCACAGATACGCAGTATTTT
TRBV5-1,-,-,TRBJ1-2,CASHLDGVDSLYGYTF,TGCGCCAGCCACTTGGACGGTGTGGACAGCCTCTATGGCTACACCTTC
TRBV19,-,TRBD2,TRBJ2-2,CASRRGTSGDGELFF,TGTGCCAGTAGACGGGGGACTAGCGGGGACGGGGAGCTGTTTTTT